The T cell receptor beta chain under discussion was sequenced for a study of brain T cells in children with intractable seizures. The repertoire was sequenced with immunoSEQ multiplex PCR; TCRdb's copy has only in-frame clones and lacks some. This table has fewer than 50,000 clones, 80% to 95% appearing once. The sequenced cases were selected for having the highest brain T cell transcript signatures. The CDR3 spans 17 residues. V gave up 3 bases and J gave up 0 bases; unmatched junction bases: 10. Germline CDR1 PRHDT, CDR2 FYEKMQ (reference sequence). The sequencing here drew on peripheral blood, taken at surgery. This clonotype was obtained from a girl aged 2-10 years with tuberous sclerosis and intractable seizures. The J gene is TRBJ1-1, the V gene TRBV13, with 7 bases lining up with TRBD1. CDR3 sequence: CASSFKLGTVMNTEAFF. For the CDR3, the DNA is TGTGCCAGCAGCTTCAAACTTGGGACAGTAATGAACACTGAAGCTTTCTTT.